This T cell receptor beta chain was profiled in a study of cytomegalovirus exposure and HLA in healthy donors. Whole-study results and caveats: It was reported in a later analysis that an Asian-associated ancestry cluster showed fewer N-insertions than the approximately 670-donor mean. Most TCR sequences showed up rarely, but some public TCRs showed up in many donors. Overall, about 160 TCR beta chains were annotated as cytomegalovirus-associated.

Both 60 Vbeta primers and 13 Jbeta primers went into the PCR. Some clones are missing from TCRdb's copy, which holds only in-frame ones; the method was immunoSEQ multiplex PCR. The ten most abundant clones cover 5.5% to 7.5% of a sample with approximately 180,000 clones. As regards this clone: Its antigen is currently unknown.

The CDR3 sequence is 16 residues long. The germline V gene has CDR1 GTSNPN and CDR2 SVGIG (reference sequence). Trimming removed 5 bases at V and 0 bases at J, with 17 bases between. This receptor was obtained from a man younger than 45 in good health and CMV-seronegative. The specimen was PBMCs. The chain has TRBV30 and TRBJ1-5; D not certain. The CDR3 DNA reads as TGTGCCTGGGCCGAGGCAGCCCGTTATAGCAATCAGCCCCAGCATTTT. Translating it yields CAWAEAARYSNQPQHF.